This passage covers 7 T cell receptor beta chains from one sample sequenced in a study of shared T cell receptors in the human thymus. Profiled with immunoSEQ multiplex PCR; TCRdb holds only in-frame clones, not every one. The sample yields about 380,000 clones, around 95% seen once. The sequencing sample was made of thymocytes. All receptors come from a human donor.

Concerning this clone itself: An end of the junction does not agree with germline; a read error may underlie this. The CDR3 is CASSAGTRVKTEAFF. The CDR3 DNA is TGTGCCAGCAGCGCCGGGACCAGAGTGAAGACTGAAGCTTTCTTT. The chain recombines TRBV5-4 with TRBJ1-1; D may be TRBD1 (5 bases). The CDR3 has 15 residues. The germline CDR1 and CDR2 sequences are SGHNT and YYREEE (reference sequence). The entire variable domain, with the rest obtained from reference TRBV5-4 and TRBJ1-1, is as follows: ETGVTQSPTHLIKTRGQQVTLRCSSQSGHNTVSWYQQALGQGPQFIFQYYREEENGRGNFPPRFSGLQFPNYSSELNVNALELDDSALYLCASSAGTRVKTEAFFGQGTRLTVV.

J is TRBJ1-1 and V is TRBV9, with 8 bases matching TRBD1. The CDR3 has 15 residues. Germline CDR1 is SGDLS and CDR2 is YYNGEE. The ends lost 4 bases at V and 3 bases at J; junction bases unmatched: 8. The CDR3 coding sequence is TGTGCCAGCAGCTTCCCCCCGGACAGGGACACTGAAGCTTTCTTT. Translated, it gives CASSFPPDRDTEAFF.

The genes are TRBV28 and TRBJ1-1; D unresolved. This CDR3 region has 16 residues. Per the germline V gene, CDR1 is MDHEN and CDR2 is SYDVKM. With 3 bases removed from V and 1 base from J, the gap between germline ends came to 15 bases. DNA of the CDR3: TGTGCCAGCAGTTTCGGACTTCGCCAGTCGAACACTGAAGCTTTCTTT. It translates to CASSFGLRQSNTEAFF.

The chain carries TRBV4-3 and TRBJ2-2; 8 nucleotides align to TRBD2. The germline CDR1 and CDR2 sequences are LGHNA and YSLEER. J gave up 4 bases and V 1 base, and 8 bases lay outside the gene matches. The CDR3 extends over 17 amino acids. Here the CDR3 DNA reads TGCGCCAGCAGCCAAGGCTCCGGGAGGGCTCGCACCGGGGAGCTGTTTTTT. It yields the protein CASSQGSGRARTGELFF.

This chain joins TRBV15 and TRBJ1-4; D unresolved. V dropped 0 bases and J dropped 4 bases, with 6 bases sitting between them. Looked up from germline, CDR1 is LNHNV and CDR2 is YYDKDF (reference sequence). This CDR3 spans 14 amino acids. The DNA of the CDR3 is TGTGCCACCAGCAGAGAACAGTTTAATGAAAAACTGTTTTTT. It yields the protein CATSREQFNEKLFF.

This clone was seen a single time. The chain employs TRBV4-1 and TRBJ1-4, with 8 positions matching TRBD1. Germline V gene lookup returns CDR1 MGHRA and CDR2 YSYEKL. The CDR3 contains 18 residues. V lost 0 bases to trimming and J lost 6 bases; unmatched junction nucleotides: 12. The CDR3 spells CASSQDLDREREYEKLFF. The CDR3 coding sequence is TGCGCCAGCAGCCAAGATCTGGACAGGGAGAGGGAGTATGAAAAACTGTTTTTT.

The chain combines TRBV27 with TRBJ1-1; possibly TRBD1 for D (5 bases). Germline values: CDR1 MNHEY, CDR2 SMNVEV (reference sequence). This CDR3 is 15 amino acids long. Trimming stripped 2 bases from V and 5 bases from J, with 15 bases between. The CDR3 DNA sequence: TGTGCCAGCAGTTTACACCCGGGGGGTGGGACTGAAGCTTTCTTT. Residues: CASSLHPGGGTEAFF.